This TCR beta chain was profiled in a study of molecular identifiers for immune sequencing clone quantification. General study findings and limits: Highly expanded clones may be undercounted when identical TCR molecules share barcodes.

CDR1 MGHRA and CDR2 YSYEKL come from the germline V gene. V shed 0 bases and J shed 11 bases, with 14 bases lying between them. This CDR3 spans 13 amino acids. Every naive CD8 library was made from between about 20,000 and 1,000,000 sorted cells with 10%, 30% or 50% RNA. Naive CD8 T cells were sorted, and the gate applied was CD8+CD4-CCR7+CD45RA+. The use of previously described methods and listed TCR primers produced the bulk TCR libraries. TCRdb reprocessed the PCR reads with MiXCR, giving one entry per CDR3 protein. The sample records 600,000 to 650,000 distinct CDR3 sequences, roughly 21% being singletons. This clonotype has just a few counts. Its antigen is unknown.

The chain recombines TRBV4-1 with TRBJ2-7, with TRBD1 as a possible D gene (6 bases). The TCR was taken from a human donor in good health. Some libraries in this study had Jurkat cell RNA spiked in. The sequencing input was naive CD8+ T cells from blood, with Jurkat cell RNA spiked in. The subset: FACS-sorted CD8+CD4-CCR7+CD45RA+ naive T cells. The CDR3 nucleotides read TGCGCCAGCAGCCAAGATCCAGGACAGAGGGAGTACTTC. Translating gives CASSQDPGQREYF.